The present T cell receptor (beta chain) was sequenced within a study of blood T cell repertoires in COVID-19. Study overall: COVID-19 samples, acute and convalescent, were from the United States, Italy and Spain. T cells, B-cell-depleted T cells, or PBMCs supplied cDNA or gDNA.

Original processing methods: Reference gene primer amplification in the assay estimated nucleated cell counts. Repertoires were generated with immunoSEQ multiplex PCR, while TCRdb's copy carries only in-frame clones and drops some. D and trimming were read from the DNA, whereas the V and J calls and clone size are those reported in that table. Among about 170,000 clones listed, 84% were seen once. One Seattle source followed patients from active infection through their disease course. The source is a woman aged 80 or older with COVID-19, enrolled during active disease. The specimen was peripheral blood.

The CDR3 here is CASRKTGQGAWETQYF. CDR3 coding DNA: TGCGCCAGCAGAAAAACGGGACAGGGGGCTTGGGAGACCCAGTACTTC. The genes are TRBV5-1 and TRBJ2-5, with 12 bases lining up with TRBD1. This CDR3 comprises 16 residues. The ends lost 5 bases at V and 5 bases at J; junction bases unmatched: 10. Germline V gene data show CDR1 as SGHRS and CDR2 as YFSETQ.